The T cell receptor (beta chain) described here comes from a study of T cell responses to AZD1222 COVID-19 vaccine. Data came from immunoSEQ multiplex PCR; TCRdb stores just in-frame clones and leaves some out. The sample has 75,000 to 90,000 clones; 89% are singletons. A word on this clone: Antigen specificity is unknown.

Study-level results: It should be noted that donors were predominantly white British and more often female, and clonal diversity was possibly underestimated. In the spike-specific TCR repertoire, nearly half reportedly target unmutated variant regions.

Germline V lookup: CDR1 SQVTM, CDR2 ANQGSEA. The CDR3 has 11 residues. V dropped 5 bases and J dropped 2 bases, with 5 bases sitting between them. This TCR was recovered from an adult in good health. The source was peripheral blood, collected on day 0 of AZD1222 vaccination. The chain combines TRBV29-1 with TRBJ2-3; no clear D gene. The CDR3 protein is CSVSITDTQYF. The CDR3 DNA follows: TGCAGCGTTTCGATCACAGATACGCAGTATTTT.